The text below deals with one T cell receptor beta chain. Its recognized antigen is unknown. No quality values exist for individual bases; no much larger clone is one base distant. The cohort consisted of approximately 670 healthy bone marrow donors. At the time of sampling, all cohort members were nominally healthy, though unrecorded immune exposures were likely present. The donor was CMV seronegative and belonged to the group of over 350 seronegative cohort members. A peripheral blood sample was provided by each donor, and peripheral blood mononuclear cells were used for TCR beta sequencing. Genomic DNA extraction from the blood cell samples was performed with the Qiagen DNeasy Blood Extraction Kit. The sample belongs to a study of cytomegalovirus exposure and HLA in healthy donors (dated by TCRdb to 2017 to 2019). Regarding the complete study: An earlier analysis of some 620 of the donors reported roughly 300 Gb of sequence data and around 110 million unique TCR beta sequences obtained from around 190 million T cells. An earlier analysis of some 500 of the donors used high-throughput TCR beta sequencing to judge whether each TCR beta V gene segment behaved as functional or pseudogenic. Rather than using new phenotypic data, the later analysis identified candidate immune exposures from TCR beta sequences and from how often those sequences occurred across donors. The genetic ancestry cluster associated with self-reported Caucasian donors included 81% of the roughly 400 genotyped donors. The T cell repertoires of under 700 subjects were profiled by immunosequencing and related to cytomegalovirus serostatus. To predict cytomegalovirus infection status, the study combined high-throughput TCR immunosequencing, statistical association of individual TCRs with disease status, and machine learning. Donor age, sex, ethnicity and CMV serostatus were compiled together with the repertoire data. A later analysis re-analyzed previously published TCR beta repertoires from 666 donors and added high-resolution HLA genotyping to study TCR occurrence patterns. Across approximately 420 genotyped donors of the cohort, an average of about 220,000 unique TCR beta nucleotide sequences per donor were sequenced, and approximately 19% of those sequences were non-productive. Every discovery cohort repertoire had been produced on one sequencing platform. In addition to the first cohort of 666 subjects, a separate validation cohort of approximately 130 different subjects was used. Class I and class II HLA loci were covered by the typing at four-digit resolution. About 300 gigabases of sequencing data and approximately 85 million unique TCR sequences were included in an early release covering 550 to 800 HLA-typed donors. The study aimed to test whether cataloging public T cell receptors could reveal signatures of past pathogen exposure. Genome-wide SNP genotypes for about 65% of the roughly 670 donors were used in a later genetic analysis, which treated that subset as a discovery cohort. Because of strong linkage in the cohort, roughly 5 DR-DQ haplotypes were treated as single units for association and clustering. The number of typed donors differed by locus: about 629-630 for A, B, C, DRB1 and DQB1; roughly 510 for DQA1; 606 for DPA1; and some 450 for DPB1. Study-wide findings and limitations: A further reported finding was that TCR beta sequences accurately predicted the HLA-A and HLA-B alleles for most subjects in the first cohort. Only TCR beta chains were sequenced in this cohort, and the absence of alpha or paired-chain data limited detectable features. A later genetic analysis associated a missense DCLRE1C variant with V-gene and J-gene trimming of TCR beta chains, and an independent cohort replicated the association. Correlated functional status among segregating V segments might reflect linkage disequilibrium, but an unknown experimental factor could not be ruled out. Over 15 rarely observed V segments, including chromosome 9 orphons, were excluded from the earlier analysis of approximately 500 of the donors because counts were too low. A cluster of highly shared sequence variants was judged likely to be a technical artifact of the sequencing pipeline. In the study, some 160 TCR beta chains were listed as associated with cytomegalovirus. It was suggested by the authors that the approach could potentially be generalized to other disease states and immunological phenotypes. Immune exposure information for the cohort was limited to CMV serostatus. While some public TCRs were present in many individuals, most TCR sequences turned up only very rarely across donors. Assigning TCR associations to individual alleles was difficult when HLA alleles, especially DR and DQ, strongly co-occurred. A later analysis found that most CMV-associated TCR beta chains appeared HLA-restricted, with HLA associations seemingly driven largely by CMV exposure. An earlier analysis of several hundred of the donors showed that most TCR beta V segments appeared in productive rearrangements either about 87% or about 30% of the time, which broadly matched IMGT annotations. The 87-base-pair reads could not distinguish some IMGT-functional V segments, including TRBV6-2 and TRBV6-3, so those segments were excluded. Cytomegalovirus status was reported to be diagnosed by the classifier with high specificity and sensitivity in both the original and validation cohorts. Three of the identified cytomegalovirus-associated TCR beta chains were confirmed in vitro to be specific for cytomegalovirus antigens. A later analysis associated 16,951 TCR beta sequences with specific HLA alleles at a false discovery rate of 0.05. Because HLA typing was missing for some donors at each locus, association tests included only the typed subset. Roughly uniform sequencing depth across donors was assumed in presence/absence analyses, although this assumption may not hold. In a later genetic analysis, fewer N-insertions in productive TCRs were reported among donors in an Asian-associated ancestry cluster than the roughly 700-donor mean. A later analysis found that TCR association rates varied across HLA loci, with DRB1 alleles showing the most associated TCRs and HLA-C alleles the fewest. In a later analysis, several top co-occurrence clusters were reported to appear linked to parvovirus B19, influenza, CMV and Epstein-Barr virus. Compared with equally common non-associated chains, HLA-associated TCR beta chains in a later analysis were more clonally expanded and had lower generation probabilities.

Receptors were amplified or captured by the immunoSEQ multiplex PCR assay. For the multiplex PCR, a mixture combining 60 forward primers for TCR Vbeta segments and 13 reverse primers for TCR Jbeta segments was used. The CDR3 region of rearranged TCR beta genes was amplified from genomic DNA by a multiplex PCR assay. The Illumina HiSeq System was used to sequence the amplified TCR beta libraries as 87-base-pair reads. On the authors' methods: A later analysis tallied 75 million to 95 million unique TCR beta chains across the 666 repertoires, and roughly 11 million of those chains were shared by two or more donors. Raw reads were error-corrected and collapsed into unique sequences with a nearest-neighbor algorithm that merged closely related sequences to remove PCR and sequencing errors. To assign V, D and J gene segments, CDR3 sequences were aligned to IMGT reference sequences. Each retained sequence needed at least a six-nucleotide match to both a V gene segment and a J gene segment. Rearrangements were classified as productive when the CDR3 lacked stop codons and remained in frame with V and J, and all other rearrangements were classified as non-productive. Following IMGT convention, CDR3 was defined as the stretch from the second conserved V-encoded cysteine to the conserved J-encoded phenylalanine. In an earlier analysis of approximately 500 of the donors, sequences lacking an unambiguous match to a single V gene segment were excluded. In an earlier analysis of 450 to 700 of the donors, V segments were called functional above 56.7% productive rearrangements and were called segregating when the between-donor standard deviation exceeded 5%. A statistical classification framework was built to diagnose cytomegalovirus status from the catalog of TCR beta chain sequences. In a later analysis, V and J genes were assigned by comparing TCR nucleotide sequences against IMGT/GENE-DB human TR gene sequences. In a later analysis, CDR3 sequences and most-parsimonious VDJ recombination scenarios were assigned using the TCRdist pipeline. A later analysis defined each TCR beta chain by its CDR3 amino acid sequence plus V-gene family, and excluded reads lacking a unique V-gene family. To address suspected cross-contamination and a sequencing artifact, a later analysis removed around 590 highly shared, low-generation-probability nucleotide sequences. In a later analysis, a clonal expansion index was calculated for each public chain from normalized within-repertoire ranks of inferred template counts. In a later analysis, generation probabilities were computed with a VDJ recombination model fitted to out-of-frame rearrangements, and the resulting probabilities were checked against IGoR. In a later analysis, TCR-TCR, TCR-HLA and TCR-CMV co-occurrence was scored with hypergeometric tests, and a repertoire-size bias correction was applied to TCR pairs. A later analysis estimated false discovery rates by permuting HLA or CMV assignments 20 times. In a later analysis, co-occurring TCRs were grouped with DBSCAN, and TCRdist sequence similarity was added when clustering was performed within HLA-allele-positive subsets. Co-occurrence clustering excluded repertoires with fewer than 30,000 or more than 120,000 public chains, plus five with anomalous nucleotide sharing. TCRdb carries this immuneACCESS record with in-frame sequences only. Its versions omit some clonotypes, under half of them owing to an unresolved V gene in the studies checked, with the rest unexplained. The DNA gave D and trimming, while V, J and clone size come from that table. For this sample the table gives about 120,000 clones, of which roughly 68% were detected only once. Roughly 0.9% of the sample is in the top ten clones.

CDR1 and CDR2, looked up from the germline V gene, are SGHDN and FVKESK. Trimmed from V: 0 bases; trimmed from J: 3 bases; junction bases lacking a gene match: 9. From its cysteine to its phenylalanine, the CDR3 spans 17 amino acids. Solely the CDR3 DNA is kept, with 51 bases framed from the first base. The rearranged chain carries TRBV14 and TRBJ2-5, with 8 central nucleotides matching TRBD2. The sample taken for sequencing was PBMCs. The origin of this receptor is a woman aged 30 to 39 in good health and CMV-seronegative. The base sequence is TGTGCCAGCAGCCAAGATTGGGGTAGCGGGGTTGAAGAGACCCAGTACTTC. It is translated as CASSQDWGSGVEETQYF.